Listed below are T cell receptor beta chains from one sample, sequenced in a study of shared clonotypes between healthy human individuals. Using immunoSEQ multiplex PCR, the repertoire was profiled, and TCRdb retains in-frame clones only, with some absent. The table records about 1.5 million clones, approximately 98% of them present only once. The sequencing input was naive CD4+ T cells sorted from blood. The receptors originated from a man aged 25 to 45 in good health. The CDR3 runs from the conserved cysteine through the conserved F or W. Each record gives: J gene, CDR3 length, V gene, D gene, clone size, CDR3 protein, CDR3 DNA. A D gene is named only where the DNA matches it firmly. Not all rows give a size; the values are once, few, many and, for expanded clones, a class.

>TRBJ2-1|15|TRBV5-6|TRBD2|-
CASSLALAGGNEQFF
TGTGCCAGCAGCTTGGCCTTAGCGGGAGGGAATGAGCAGTTCTTC
>TRBJ1-4|15|TRBV5-6|-|-
CASSLGPRGGEKLFF
TGTGCCAGCAGCTTGGGTCCCAGGGGAGGTGAAAAACTGTTTTTT
>TRBJ2-5|16|TRBV28|TRBD2|-
CASSYNSAGGRETQYF
TGTGCCAGCAGTTATAATTCGGCGGGAGGGCGGGAGACCCAGTACTTC
>TRBJ2-3|17|TRBV4-1|-|-
CASSQDSRARYTDTQYF
TGCGCCAGCAGCCAAGATTCGAGGGCCCGTTACACAGATACGCAGTATTTT
>TRBJ1-1|15|TRBV29-1|-|-
CSVEERGLPGTEAFF
TGCAGCGTTGAAGAGCGGGGGCTCCCGGGGACTGAAGCTTTCTTT
>TRBJ1-1|17|TRBV7-9|-|-
CASTPGGPSPLNTEAFF
TGTGCCAGCACCCCGGGGGGCCCATCCCCGCTGAACACTGAAGCTTTCTTT
>TRBJ2-5|16|TRBV7-8|-|-
CASSLEGARKEETQYF
TGTGCCAGCAGCTTGGAAGGGGCCAGGAAAGAAGAGACCCAGTACTTC
>TRBJ2-5|13|TRBV30|-|-
CAWSVSRGETQYF
TGTGCCTGGAGTGTTTCAAGAGGAGAGACCCAGTACTTC
>TRBJ2-2|15|TRBV5-1|TRBD1|-
CASSPSTGFAGELFF
TGCGCCAGCAGCCCATCGACAGGGTTCGCCGGGGAGCTGTTTTTT
>TRBJ2-1|18|TRBV10-3|TRBD1|-
CAISAHRDRGPGDNEQFF
TGTGCCATCAGTGCCCACCGGGACAGGGGCCCGGGAGACAATGAGCAGTTCTTC
>TRBJ2-1|21|TRBV7-6|TRBD2|-
CASSLESGLAGGFGSYNEQFF
TGTGCCAGCAGCTTAGAATCCGGACTAGCGGGAGGTTTTGGCTCCTACAATGAGCAGTTCTTC
>TRBJ2-5|20|TRBV28|TRBD2|-
CASGTTQPWGRTSGGETQYF
TGTGCCAGCGGAACCACCCAACCATGGGGTAGGACTAGCGGGGGAGAGACCCAGTACTTC
>TRBJ1-1|12|TRBV25-1|-|-
CASSEYRRGAFF
TGTGCCAGCAGTGAATATCGTCGCGGGGCTTTCTTT
>TRBJ1-1|13|TRBV18|-|-
CASSLGTKGEAFF
TGTGCCAGCTCACTCGGGACAAAAGGTGAAGCTTTCTTT
>TRBJ2-7|14|TRBV28|-|-
CASSLGQTSYEQYF
TGTGCCAGCAGTTTAGGACAGACTTCCTACGAGCAGTACTTC
>TRBJ1-5|16|TRBV19|-|-
CASSIVFRERNQPQHF
TGTGCCAGTAGTATAGTCTTCAGGGAAAGGAATCAGCCCCAGCATTTT
>TRBJ2-7|15|TRBV28|-|-
CASSPSRAFSYEQYF
TGTGCCAGCAGTCCGTCTCGGGCCTTCTCCTACGAGCAGTACTTC
>TRBJ1-5|14|TRBV5-8|-|-
CASSLGQDGQPQHF
TGTGCCAGCAGCTTGGGGCAGGATGGTCAGCCCCAGCATTTT
>TRBJ2-1|18|TRBV29-1|TRBD2|-
CSVEDRRTSGSILGEQFF
TGCAGCGTTGAAGATCGGAGGACTAGCGGGAGTATTCTAGGTGAGCAGTTCTTC
>TRBJ1-1|10|TRBV29-1|-|once
CSVIPGEAFF
TGCAGCGTGATCCCAGGTGAAGCTTTCTTT
>TRBJ2-7|14|TRBV11-2|-|-
CASSFPGHSYEQYF
TGTGCCAGCAGCTTCCCGGGACACTCCTACGAGCAGTACTTC
>TRBJ2-7|14|TRBV18|TRBD1|-
CASSPDRVPYEQYF
TGTGCCAGCTCACCCGACAGGGTTCCTTACGAGCAGTACTTC
>TRBJ2-1|12|TRBV19|TRBD2|-
CATSAGGNEQFF
TGTGCCACTTCCGCGGGGGGGAATGAGCAGTTCTTC
>TRBJ1-4|13|TRBV30|-|-
CAWSVVVGEKLFF
TGTGCCTGGAGTGTGGTCGTTGGGGAAAAACTGTTTTTT
>TRBJ2-7|16|TRBV19|TRBD1|-
CASSIGSGTGVREQYF
TGTGCCAGTAGTATCGGCTCCGGGACAGGGGTGAGAGAGCAGTACTTC
>TRBJ1-5|16|TRBV6-1|-|-
CASSEVPGSSNQPQHF
TGTGCCAGCAGTGAAGTACCGGGGAGCAGCAATCAGCCCCAGCATTTT
>TRBJ1-4|15|TRBV2|-|-
CASSGMWAANEKLFF
TGTGCCAGCAGCGGGATGTGGGCTGCTAATGAAAAACTGTTTTTT
>TRBJ1-3|13|TRBV23-1|-|-
CASSQIPGNTIYF
TGCGCCAGCAGTCAAATCCCTGGAAACACCATATATTTT
>TRBJ2-7|13|TRBV6-5|TRBD1|-
CASSYSILGQGEF
TGTGCCAGCAGTTACTCGATTTTGGGACAGGGGGAGTTC
>TRBJ2-3|14|TRBV5-1|-|-
CASSSSGGTDTQYF
TGCGCCAGCAGCTCGAGTGGTGGCACAGATACGCAGTATTTT
>TRBJ2-7|15|TRBV10-2|TRBD1|-
CASSAGTGTSYEQYF
TGCGCCAGCAGTGCTGGGACAGGGACGTCCTACGAGCAGTACTTC
>TRBJ2-1|16|TRBV4-1|-|-
CASSQEIGSSYNEQFF
TGCGCCAGCAGCCAGGAAATAGGCAGCTCCTACAATGAGCAGTTCTTC
>TRBJ2-1|16|TRBV7-2|-|-
CASSLVGRGIYNEQFF
TGTGCCAGCAGCTTAGTCGGGAGAGGGATTTACAATGAGCAGTTCTTC
>TRBJ2-7|15|TRBV5-1|TRBD1|-
CASSDGTGGIHEQYF
TGCGCCAGCAGCGATGGGACAGGTGGAATCCACGAGCAGTACTTC
>TRBJ2-5|14|TRBV5-6|TRBD2|-
CASSLASGGETQYF
TGTGCCAGCAGCTTGGCTAGCGGGGGAGAGACCCAGTACTTC
>TRBJ2-1|15|TRBV7-9|TRBD2|-
CASSRTSQTYNEQFF
TGTGCCAGCAGCCGGACTAGCCAAACCTACAATGAGCAGTTCTTC
>TRBJ2-3|13|TRBV5-1|TRBD1|-
CATTGQDTDTQYF
TGCGCCACCACGGGACAGGACACAGATACGCAGTATTTT